Below, one TCR beta chain is given with its context. Its target is unknown. Template switching by 5'RACE produced TCR cDNA, adding a universal primer site and UMIs. Each CDR3 protein gets one entry after TCRdb re-called the 5' RACE reads with MiXCR. This sample has approximately 550,000 distinct CDR3 sequences; 15% to 20% occur once, and the top ten carry around an eighth. The sample comes from a study of T cells after yellow fever vaccination. Study as a whole: SMART-Seq v4 Ultra Low Input served to prepare low-cell-number fractions. Points from the study as a whole: It was a weaker secondary response, yet one that peaked faster, at day 5 versus 15. Abundant clonotypes from the bulk population could get into FACS-sorted repertoires as contaminants.

V was pared by 8 bases and J by 8 bases, with 15 bases between. The CDR3 covers 12 residues. Germline values: CDR1 SEHNR, CDR2 FQNEAQ (reference sequence). The sequencing here drew on PBMCs, taken 15 days after the yellow fever booster vaccination. This clonotype originated in a man aged 30 to 39 who received the YFV17D yellow fever vaccine. The chain employs TRBV7-9 and TRBJ1-2; D call uncertain. CDR3 DNA: TGTGCCAGCGAACGGAATGGGAACGGCTACACCTTC. Its protein is CASERNGNGYTF.